This T cell receptor beta chain is drawn from a study of molecular identifiers for immune sequencing clone quantification. General study findings and limits: Clones exceeding 20 RNA copies carried over 97% of effector molecules but under 1% of naive-cell molecules.

V lost 6 bases and J lost 8, with 23 bases in between. The length of the CDR3 is 16 residues. Looked up from germline, CDR1 is MDHEN and CDR2 is SYDVKM. Libraries of bulk TCR were made by previously described methods (with listed TCR primers). TCRdb reanalysed the PCR reads using MiXCR and keeps one entry per CDR3 protein. The sample consists of over 300,000 distinct CDR3 sequences, about a quarter of them appearing once. This clonotype has at least ten counts. Its antigen is not identified. This TCR derives from a human donor in good health. Some libraries in this study had Jurkat cell RNA spiked in. Sequences were obtained from naive CD8+ T cells from blood, with Jurkat cell RNA spiked in. This sample's subset: FACS-sorted CD8+CD4-CCR7+CD45RA+ naive T cells. This chain links TRBV28 with TRBJ2-1; D is unresolved. The CDR3 loop reads CASSSPKQDATDEQFF. The CDR3, as DNA: TGTGCCAGCAGCTCCCCGAAGCAGGATGCGACCGATGAGCAGTTCTTC.